The sequence of this TCR beta chain was determined in a study of vaccination effects on CD4 cells after COVID-19. Study background: They grew 1.8 million or so PBMC in each well, adding approximately 10 IU/ml IL-2 and 8 to 10 ug/ml peptides.

This clone has only a few counts. Its antigen is not known. CD4+ T cells were isolated after about nine days of culture. Each person got two doses of an mRNA SARS-CoV-2 vaccine, BNT162b2 or mRNA-1273. According to the study, vaccine recipients showed no prior SARS-CoV-2 infection and negative nucleocapsid antibodies. Half-medium changes using IL-2 medium occurred on days 3 and 7. Profiled with immunoSEQ multiplex PCR; TCRdb holds only in-frame clones, not every one. The sample carries fewer than 85,000 clones, around two thirds recorded once. V gave up 3 bases and J gave up 4 bases, with 6 bases separating them. Looked up from germline, CDR1 is MGHDK and CDR2 is SYGVNS. The CDR3 consists of 12 residues.

The chain couples TRBV25-1 to TRBJ1-2, with D unresolved. The TCR comes from a human donor who received a COVID-19 vaccine. The sequencing used CD4+ T cells from PBMCs cultured without peptide, collected after COVID-19 vaccination. CDR3 sequence (DNA): TGTGCCAGCAGTGACCTGGGCTATGGCTACACCTTC. Translating gives CASSDLGYGYTF.